Each of the 24 T cell receptor beta chains below was sequenced from the same sample in a study of T cell responses to AZD1222 COVID-19 vaccine (dated by TCRdb to the early 2020s). Libraries came from the immunoSEQ multiplex PCR assay. Here the immuneACCESS table is served through TCRdb, limited to in-frame sequences with V and J called. Missing clones are a known gap in these copies; in checked studies unresolved V genes cover under half, and the rest lacks a known reason. This sample lists 120,000 to 150,000 clones; 75% to 85% were detected once. The ten most abundant clones make up around 4.1% of the sample. The time point label on this specimen signifies: baseline before first vaccination. The sample's treatment or condition label, decoded: meningococcal conjugate vaccine given as trial control. The material was peripheral blood, obtained on day 0 of MenACWY control vaccination. The receptors originated from an adult in good health.

This chain uses TRBV6-2 or TRBV6-3 with TRBJ2-1, with 8 bases that match TRBD1. The length of the CDR3 is 12 residues. CDR1 and CDR2 (germline): MNHEY, SVGEGT. J lost 13 bases, V lost 4 bases, and 6 bases had no gene match. The CDR3 DNA is TGTGCCAGCAGTTTCCTCGGACAGGGCCAGTTCTTC. This sequence encodes CASSFLGQGQFF.

The V gene is TRBV2, the J gene TRBJ2-2; 7 bases fit TRBD2. J was trimmed by 6 bases and V by 11 bases; bases with no gene match: 9. In germline, CDR1 is SNHLY, CDR2 FYNNEI. This CDR3 region has 13 residues. CDR3 sequence: CAVRGGEAGELFF. The CDR3 DNA follows: TGTGCCGTTCGTGGGGGGGAAGCCGGGGAGCTGTTTTTT.

In its sample, this clone was seen once. The chain couples TRBV7-9 to TRBJ2-2, with 8 bases that match TRBD2. V was pared by 4 bases and J by 10 bases, with 14 bases of the junction left unmatched. Germline V lookup: CDR1 SEHNR, CDR2 FQNEAQ (reference sequence). The CDR3 spans 16 residues. CDR3 DNA sequence: TGTGCCAGCAGCTCGATGATCCGAGCGGGGGCGGAGGAGCTGTTTTTT. This codes for CASSSMIRAGAEELFF.

In its sample, this clone was seen once. This chain links TRBV5-1 with TRBJ1-2; maybe TRBD1 (5 bases). V lost 4 bases and J lost 7, with 17 bases in between. The CDR3 is 14 amino acids. CDR1 and CDR2 from the germline V gene are SGHRS and YFSETQ. CDR3 in amino acids: CASSRQSPEGGYTF. CDR3 bases: TGCGCCAGCAGCCGACAGTCCCCAGAAGGTGGCTACACCTTC.

The chain couples TRBV6-5 to TRBJ1-2; no definite D call. The CDR3 sequence is 12 residues long. Trimming took 7 bases from V and 2 from J, leaving 8 bases between them. Germline V gene data show CDR1 as MNHEY and CDR2 as SVGAGI. CDR3 loop: CASKAANYGYTF. CDR3 in DNA: TGTGCCAGCAAAGCGGCCAACTATGGCTACACCTTC.

This clone was observed once. This rearrangement joins TRBV5-4 to TRBJ2-1; D is perhaps TRBD1 (5 bases). The ends were cut back, 0 bases at V and 5 bases at J, with 9 bases in the middle. The CDR3 is 14 amino acids. Germline CDR1 reads SGHNT; CDR2 reads YYREEE (reference sequence). In DNA, the CDR3 is TGTGCCAGCAGCTTGGTAGGACAAGACAATGAGCAGTTCTTC. It yields the protein CASSLVGQDNEQFF.

V gene TRBV5-6 combines with J gene TRBJ1-6; tentative D call: TRBD1 (6 bases). This CDR3 is built from 15 residues. V gave up 4 bases and J gave up 9 bases, with 17 bases separating them. The germline V gene encodes CDR1 SGHDT and CDR2 YYEEEE. CDR3 DNA: TGTGCCAGCAGCCTGGGTGGCAGGGGCGGTTCACCCCTCCACTTT. Its protein product is CASSLGGRGGSPLHF.

This clone occurred once. The genes are TRBV19 and TRBJ1-5, with 9 bases that match TRBD1. CDR3 length: 14 amino acids. Trimming cost V 5 bases and J 4 bases; bases outside gene matches: 3. The germline V gene has CDR1 LNHDA and CDR2 SQIVND (reference sequence). The CDR3 spells CASSRDRVNQPQHF. CDR3 nucleotides: TGTGCCAGTAGTCGGGACAGGGTAAATCAGCCCCAGCATTTT.

A single count supports this clone. The chain uses TRBV19 and TRBJ2-1; 8 bases agree with TRBD1. J gave up 4 bases and V 2 bases, and 4 bases lay outside the gene matches. This CDR3 comprises 15 residues. Germline-derived CDR1 and CDR2 are LNHDA and SQIVND (reference sequence). The CDR3 region is CASSIQGARYNEQFF. The DNA of the CDR3 is TGTGCCAGTAGTATACAGGGGGCGCGTTACAATGAGCAGTTCTTC.

The rearrangement links TRBV6-2 or TRBV6-3 to TRBJ1-1, with D perhaps TRBD1 (5 bases). Deletions cut 2 bases from V and 5 bases from J, with 12 bases between. In germline, CDR1 is MNHEY, CDR2 SVGEGT. This CDR3 has 14 amino acids. CDR3 bases: TGTGCCAGCAGTTACGCAGTGGGGACTACTGAAGCTTTCTTT. Translating it yields CASSYAVGTTEAFF.

The rearrangement joins TRBV7-9 to TRBJ2-1; no clear D gene. Germline V gives CDR1 SEHNR, CDR2 FQNEAQ (reference sequence). V lost 1 base and J 6 bases, leaving 10 bases between the germline ends. The CDR3 length is 14 residues. In nucleotides, the CDR3 is TGTGCCAGCAGCTTAGGGTCCACGATCAATGAGCAGTTCTTC. This encodes CASSLGSTINEQFF.

This chain uses TRBV7-7 with TRBJ1-3; D remains unclear. Trimming left V 1 base short and J 9 bases short, with 10 bases between. Germline lookup yields CDR1 SSHAT and CDR2 FNYEAQ (reference sequence). The CDR3 spans 13 residues. The DNA for the CDR3 is TGTGCCAGCAGCTTAGGCAGTGCAAGCACCATATATTTT. It specifies CASSLGSASTIYF.

The genes are TRBV27 and TRBJ1-2; unclear D gene. The length of the CDR3 is 14 residues. Germline loops: CDR1 MNHEY, CDR2 SMNVEV (reference sequence). V was shortened by 2 bases and J by 6 bases, with 13 bases between the two germline ends. For the CDR3, the DNA is TGTGCCAGCAGTTTAAGCAGGTCTTTCAATGGCTACACCTTC. Its protein is CASSLSRSFNGYTF.

The chain has TRBV6-5 and TRBJ2-3; D might be TRBD1 or TRBD2, each matching 5 bases. Trimming stripped 2 bases from V and 5 bases from J, with 8 bases between. Germline CDR1 and CDR2: MNHEY and SVGAGI. The CDR3 covers 13 residues. CDR3 protein: CASSYEGKDTQYF. CDR3 nucleotides: TGTGCCAGCAGTTACGAGGGGAAAGATACGCAGTATTTT.

The V call is TRBV5-5, the J call TRBJ1-6; D not certain. CDR1 and CDR2 from the germline V gene are SGHKS and YYEKEE (reference sequence). Trimming shortened V by 1 base and J by 8 bases, and 10 bases separated the two germline ends. CDR3 size: 14 residues. CDR3 sequence (DNA): TGTGCCAGCAGCTTGAAGGGTTTAGATTCACCCCTCCACTTT. Protein sequence: CASSLKGLDSPLHF.

The chain links TRBV7-8 to TRBJ1-1; no reliable D call. The ends were cut back, 8 bases at V and 0 bases at J, with 10 bases in the middle. The CDR3 contains 13 residues. Germline CDR1 reads SGHVS; CDR2 reads FQNEAQ. The chain's CDR3 is CASRRVMNTEAFF. The CDR3 DNA reads TGTGCCAGCCGAAGGGTTATGAACACTGAAGCTTTCTTT. Drawing the rest from reference TRBV7-8 and TRBJ1-1, the complete variable domain is GAGVSQSPRYKVAKRGQDVALRCDPISGHVSLFWYQQALGQGPEFLTYFQNEAQLDKSGLPSDRFFAERPEGSVSTLKIQRTQQEDSAVYLCASRRVMNTEAFFGQGTRLTVV.

This clone was observed once. The rearrangement joins TRBV3-1 (or the pseudogene TRBV3-2) to TRBJ1-2; no clear D. V was clipped by 0 bases and J by 8 bases, with 13 bases between them. CDR3 length equals 14 residues. Germline CDR1 reads LGHDT; CDR2 reads YNNKEL (reference sequence). In DNA, the CDR3 is TGTGCCAGCAGCCAAGATCCCAATACGGGCGGCTACACCTTC. It encodes CASSQDPNTGGYTF.

The chain joins TRBV2 to TRBJ2-7, with TRBD1 as a possible D gene (5 bases). From germline, CDR1 is SNHLY and CDR2 FYNNEI. The CDR3 length is 14 residues. Trimming took 4 bases from V and 3 from J, leaving 13 bases between them. The CDR3, as DNA: TGTGCCAGCAGTGGCCTTCAGGGTCGCTACGAGCAGTACGTC. Translated: CASSGLQGRYEQYV.

The chain couples TRBV6-2 or TRBV6-3 to TRBJ2-1; 7 bases match TRBD2. V was clipped by 0 bases and J by 3 bases; unmatched bases: 11. Germline V gives CDR1 MNHEY, CDR2 SVGEGT. This CDR3 has 18 amino acids. In nucleotides, the CDR3 is TGTGCCAGCAGTTACTCCCACCTTGGGGGGGAGGACTACAATGAGCAGTTCTTC. It is translated as CASSYSHLGGEDYNEQFF.

The CDR3 DNA sequence: TGTGCCACCAGCAGAGGCCGCGGGGGCTACACCTTC. Encoded protein: CATSRGRGGYTF. The gene calls are TRBV15 and TRBJ1-2, with unresolved D. CDR1 is LNHNV, CDR2 YYDKDF, per germline (reference sequence). The CDR3 totals 12 residues. V was pared by 1 base and J by 8 bases, with 8 bases between. Filled out from reference TRBV15 and TRBJ1-2, the complete variable domain reads DAMVIQNPRYQVTQFGKPVTLSCSQTLNHNVMYWYQQKSSQAPKLLFHYYDKDFNNEADTPDNFQSRRPNTSFCFLDIRSPGLGDTAMYLCATSRGRGGYTFGSGTRLTVV.

The V and J genes are TRBV28 and TRBJ1-5; perhaps TRBD1 as D (6 bases). This CDR3 comprises 14 residues. CDR1 and CDR2 from the germline V gene are MDHEN and SYDVKM. The V and J ends lost 6 bases and 3 bases respectively, with 12 bases between them. CDR3 coding DNA: TGTGCCAGCAGCACAGGGTTGGCCAATCAGCCCCAGCATTTT. Protein: CASSTGLANQPQHF.

This clone was seen more than once but under ten times. The chain has TRBV6-4 and TRBJ2-3, with TRBD1 matching over 10 bases. Unmatched junction bases numbered 3, after V lost 5 bases and J lost 1 base. The V gene's germline CDR1 is MRHNA and CDR2 SNTAGT. The CDR3 totals 15 residues. This CDR3 reads CASSSGTGGTDTQYF. The CDR3 DNA sequence: TGTGCCAGCAGTTCCGGGACAGGGGGCACAGATACGCAGTATTTT.

The chain has TRBV11-2 and TRBJ2-1, with 8 bases identical to TRBD2. Germline V gene data show CDR1 as SGHAT and CDR2 as FQNNGV. The length of the CDR3 is 14 residues. The junction had 7 bases not matched to a gene; V was cut back by 4 bases and J by 8 bases. The CDR3 coding sequence is TGTGCCAGCAGCTCCCGACTAGCGAGCTATGAGCAGTTCTTC. Translated, it gives CASSSRLASYEQFF. The whole variable domain, filled in from reference TRBV11-2 and TRBJ2-1, reads EAGVAQSPRYKIIEKRQSVAFWCNPISGHATLYWYQQILGQGPKLLIQFQNNGVVDDSQLPKDRFSAERLKGVDSTLKIQPAKLEDSAVYLCASSSRLASYEQFFGPGTRLTVL.

The rearrangement uses TRBV12-3 or TRBV12-4 and TRBJ2-3, with a weak D call TRBD2 (6 bases). The CDR3 length is 13 residues. Deletions cut 9 bases from V and 3 bases from J, with 13 bases between. The DNA for the CDR3 is TGTGCCAGTTGGAGGGGAGAGACAGATACGCAGTATTTT. It is translated as CASWRGETDTQYF.